Below, 26 T cell receptor beta chains from the same sample are listed, as sequenced in a study of cytomegalovirus exposure and HLA in healthy donors. In the PCR, 60 Vbeta and 13 Jbeta primers were used. Repertoires were generated with immunoSEQ multiplex PCR, while TCRdb's copy carries only in-frame clones and drops some. The sample yields some 100,000 clones, about two thirds seen once. The specimen sequenced was PBMCs. The receptors stem from a woman in her seventies in good health and CMV-seropositive.

This clone showed up just a few times. The chain carries TRBV19 and TRBJ2-6; 7 nucleotides match TRBD1. The CDR3 loop spans 16 amino acids. The V and J ends lost 7 bases and 2 bases, in that order; junction bases with no gene match: 8. CDR1 and CDR2 from the germline V gene are LNHDA and SQIVND (reference sequence). The CDR3, as DNA: TGTGCCAGTACCCCTAGACAGGGACCTGGGGCCAACGTCCTGACTTTC. Residues: CASTPRQGPGANVLTF.

Only one count was recorded for this clone. The chain links TRBV30 to TRBJ2-1; 9 positions agree with TRBD1. CDR3 length: 17 residues. Per the germline V gene, CDR1 is GTSNPN and CDR2 is SVGIG (reference sequence). The V and J ends lost 2 bases and 1 base, in that order; junction bases with no gene match: 9. CDR3 residues: CAWSPGTGSVSYNEQFF. Written as DNA, the CDR3 is TGTGCCTGGAGTCCCGGGACAGGGTCTGTTTCCTACAATGAGCAGTTCTTC.

This clone occurred a few times. V usage is TRBV5-1 and J usage is TRBJ2-2; 12 bases line up with TRBD1. V dropped 3 bases and J dropped 3; count of bases not matched to a gene: 6. There are 17 residues in the CDR3. Per germline, CDR1 SGHRS and CDR2 YFSETQ. The CDR3: CASSWGQGAEHTGELFF. Written as DNA, the CDR3 is TGCGCCAGCAGCTGGGGACAGGGGGCCGAGCACACCGGGGAGCTGTTTTTT.

V gene TRBV18 combines with J gene TRBJ2-2; D might be TRBD2 (5 bases). There are 15 residues in the CDR3. The germline CDR1 and CDR2 sequences are KGHSH and LQKENI. Trimming left V 1 base short and J 3 bases short, with 9 bases between. CDR3 nucleotide sequence: TGTGCCAGCTCACCACGGAGGACTTACACCGGGGAGCTGTTTTTT. This sequence encodes CASSPRRTYTGELFF.

In its sample, this clone was seen once. CDR3 DNA sequence: TGTGCCTGGAGTGGGGGACAGTCCACGACCCAGTACTTC. Its protein is CAWSGGQSTTQYF. The chain uses TRBV30 and TRBJ2-5; 7 nucleotides agree with TRBD1. V trimming: 1 base; J trimming: 7 bases; junction bases outside the gene matches: 6. Germline V gives CDR1 GTSNPN, CDR2 SVGIG (reference sequence). This CDR3 has 13 amino acids.

The chain couples TRBV6-1 to TRBJ2-5; TRBD2 matches 11 bases. V trimming: 3 bases; J trimming: 13 bases; junction bases outside the gene matches: 10. CDR3 length: 14 amino acids. Germline V gene lookup returns CDR1 MNHNS and CDR2 SASEGT. DNA of the CDR3: TGTGCCAGCAGTGATACTAGCGGGGGTGTTTCTCGGTACTTC. Amino acid sequence: CASSDTSGGVSRYF.

The chain joins TRBV7-8 to TRBJ2-1; D is ambiguous. CDR3 length: 14 amino acids. Germline CDR1 SGHVS, CDR2 FQNEAQ. V was pared by 1 base and J by 4 bases, with 8 bases between. CDR3 DNA: TGTGCCAGCAGCTTAGGTGAGATTTACAATGAGCAGTTCTTC. Translating gives CASSLGEIYNEQFF.

The chain uses TRBV7-8 and TRBJ1-3; D perhaps matches TRBD1 (6 bases). V lost 5 bases, J lost 0 bases, and 11 bases lay in between. The CDR3 length is 15 residues. The germline V gene encodes CDR1 SGHVS and CDR2 FQNEAQ. CDR3 protein: CASSLRGHSGNTIYF. CDR3 nucleotides: TGTGCCAGCAGCCTCAGGGGCCACTCTGGAAACACCATATATTTT.

The rearrangement uses TRBV10-3 and TRBJ2-1, with D maybe TRBD2 (5 bases). This CDR3 is built from 12 residues. Trimming cost V 8 bases and J 5 bases, with 10 bases left between them. Germline assignment: CDR1 ENHRY and CDR2 SYGVKD. The CDR3 DNA sequence: TGTGCCATCGAGGGCGATGACAATGAGCAGTTCTTC. This gives the protein CAIEGDDNEQFF.

For the CDR3, the DNA is TGTGCCAGCTCACCAGGTCAACAGGGGGACGGCTACACCTTC. It encodes CASSPGQQGDGYTF. The chain carries TRBV18 and TRBJ1-2; 8 bases match TRBD1. Per germline, CDR1 KGHSH and CDR2 LQKENI. This CDR3 is 14 amino acids long. Trimming took 2 bases from V and 8 from J; bases not matched to a gene: 7. Full variable domain (remainder filled in from reference TRBV18 and TRBJ1-2): NAGVMQNPRHLVRRRGQEARLRCSPMKGHSHVYWYRQLPEEGLKFMVYLQKENIIDESGMPKERFSAEFPKEGPSILRIQQVVRGDSAAYFCASSPGQQGDGYTFGSGTRLTVV.

This clone has only a few counts. The chain has TRBV5-1 and TRBJ1-2; D unresolved. This CDR3 comprises 13 residues. V lost 0 bases, J lost 2 bases, and 5 bases lay in between. The germline CDR1 and CDR2 sequences are SGHRS and YFSETQ. The CDR3 region is CASSLGSNYGYTF. DNA of the CDR3: TGCGCCAGCAGCTTGGGAAGCAACTATGGCTACACCTTC.

The V call is TRBV9, the J call TRBJ1-6, with 10 nucleotides matching TRBD1. Germline lookup yields CDR1 SGDLS and CDR2 YYNGEE. The CDR3 has 15 amino acids. The V and J ends lost 5 bases and 5 bases, in that order; junction bases with no gene match: 4. The DNA of the CDR3 is TGTGCCAGCAGTTTTGGGACAGGGGATAATTCACCCCTCCACTTT. Translated, it gives CASSFGTGDNSPLHF.

The chain couples TRBV4-3 to TRBJ1-6; TRBD1 agrees at 9 bases. The germline V gene encodes CDR1 LGHNA and CDR2 YSLEER. J was trimmed by 7 bases and V by 1 base; bases with no gene match: 5. This CDR3 spans 16 amino acids. The CDR3 nucleotides are TGCGCCAGCAGCCAAGTCGGGACAGGGAACAATTCACCCCTCCACTTT. As protein: CASSQVGTGNNSPLHF.

This clone showed up just a few times. The CDR3 DNA is TGTGCCAGCAGTTACTCGGGGGCGCCATATTCACCCCTCCACTTT. Translated, it gives CASSYSGAPYSPLHF. The chain links TRBV6-5 to TRBJ1-6, with TRBD1 as a possible D gene (6 bases). The germline CDR1 and CDR2 sequences are MNHEY and SVGAGI. V lost 0 bases and J 8 bases, leaving 11 bases between the germline ends. The CDR3 consists of 15 residues.

The V call is TRBV5-1, the J call TRBJ2-7; D possibly corresponds to TRBD1 (6 bases). Germline V gives CDR1 SGHRS, CDR2 YFSETQ. Deletions cut 4 bases from V and 2 bases from J, with 16 bases between. This CDR3 has 15 residues. The CDR3 nucleotides read TGCGCCAGCAGCCTGGGGGACATTCGACCCTACGAGCAGTACTTC. The encoded protein is CASSLGDIRPYEQYF.

V usage is TRBV19 and J usage is TRBJ1-3; D ambiguous. CDR1 LNHDA and CDR2 SQIVND come from the germline V gene (reference sequence). V was clipped by 4 bases and J by 4 bases, with 8 bases between them. This CDR3 has 13 amino acids. The CDR3 sequence is CASSTGGGNTIYF. CDR3 bases: TGTGCCAGTAGTACCGGAGGGGGAAACACCATATATTTT.

The chain joins TRBV5-6 to TRBJ1-1, with D possibly matching TRBD1 (6 bases). In germline, CDR1 is SGHDT, CDR2 YYEEEE. V gave up 7 bases and J gave up 4 bases, with 17 bases separating them. The CDR3 has 14 residues. This chain's CDR3 is CASFTSGESTEAFF. In nucleotides, the CDR3 is TGTGCCAGCTTCACCTCAGGGGAAAGCACTGAAGCTTTCTTT.

This clone was observed a few times. This chain links TRBV6-6 with TRBJ1-2; weak D call: TRBD1 (6 bases). The CDR3 loop spans 14 amino acids. Per the germline V gene, CDR1 is MNHNY and CDR2 is SVGAGI (reference sequence). Trimming took 5 bases from V and 0 from J, leaving 10 bases between them. This CDR3 reads CASSGDKSNYGYTF. The CDR3 nucleotides read TGTGCCAGCAGTGGGGACAAATCTAACTATGGCTACACCTTC.

This clone was counted only a few times. The gene calls are TRBV14 and TRBJ2-6; unclear D gene. Germline CDR1 is SGHDN and CDR2 is FVKESK. This CDR3 comprises 13 residues. V was shortened by 5 bases and J by 2 bases, with 4 bases between the two germline ends. The CDR3 sequence: CASSGAGANVLTF. The CDR3 nucleotides are TGTGCCAGCAGCGGAGCTGGGGCCAACGTCCTGACTTTC.

This clone has only one observation. The rearrangement uses TRBV30 and TRBJ1-5, with D unclear. Germline CDR1 reads GTSNPN; CDR2 reads SVGIG (reference sequence). This CDR3 contains 16 residues. The V end was cut by 2 bases, the J end by 2 bases, with 16 bases between. CDR3 coding DNA: TGTGCCTGGAGTTCTGGGCCCGTCAGGCGCAATCAGCCCCAGCATTTT. It encodes CAWSSGPVRRNQPQHF.

The count of this clone is one. This chain uses TRBV2 with TRBJ2-3; D remains unclear. The germline V gene has CDR1 SNHLY and CDR2 FYNNEI. V lost 6 bases and J lost 0, with 10 bases in between. The length of the CDR3 is 14 residues. The CDR3 sequence: CASSRTPSTDTQYF. The CDR3 region has the DNA TGTGCCAGCAGCCGAACACCTAGCACAGATACGCAGTATTTT.

This rearrangement joins TRBV5-1 to TRBJ2-3, with 9 bases fitting TRBD1. V lost 3 bases, J lost 3 bases, and 8 bases stayed unmatched. Looked up from germline, CDR1 is SGHRS and CDR2 is YFSETQ. The CDR3 runs 16 residues. CDR3 DNA: TGCGCCAGCAGCTCGGGACAGGGACTAACGACAGATACGCAGTATTTT. Its protein product is CASSSGQGLTTDTQYF.

This clone has just one count. The chain has TRBV4-3 and TRBJ1-2; D is unclear. V gave up 2 bases and J gave up 2 bases, with 9 bases separating them. From germline, CDR1 is LGHNA and CDR2 YSLEER. CDR3 size: 14 residues. The DNA for the CDR3 is TGCGCCAGCAGCCAAACCGGGTCGAACTATGGCTACACCTTC. Encoded protein: CASSQTGSNYGYTF.

This clone was seen ten or more times. This rearrangement joins TRBV5-1 to TRBJ2-1; 11 positions match TRBD1. With V trimmed by 5 bases and J by 4 bases, 5 bases remained unmatched. From germline, CDR1 is SGHRS and CDR2 YFSETQ. The CDR3 length is 15 residues. The CDR3 DNA is TGCGCCAGCAGACCTGGGACAGGGGGGTACAATGAGCAGTTCTTC. Translated, it gives CASRPGTGGYNEQFF.

The chain is built from TRBV29-1 and TRBJ2-5; 10 nucleotides align to TRBD2. From germline, CDR1 is SQVTM and CDR2 ANQGSEA. This CDR3 region has 14 residues. V was clipped by 7 bases and J by 4 bases; unmatched bases: 9. The DNA of the CDR3 is TGCAGCGGAGGAGGAGCGGGGGGGCGAGAGACCCAGTACTTC. Translated: CSGGGAGGRETQYF.

V and J are TRBV7-2 and TRBJ2-6; unclear D gene. CDR1 is SGHTA, CDR2 FQGNSA, per germline. Trimming cost V 0 bases and J 1 base, with 19 bases left between them. This CDR3 has 20 amino acids. DNA for the CDR3: TGTGCCAGCAGCTTAGCCCCTAGATTAGATCCGCGGTCTGGGGCCAACGTCCTGACTTTC. Translating it yields CASSLAPRLDPRSGANVLTF.